Listed below are T cell receptor beta chains from one sample, sequenced in a study of OX40 agonist ivuxolimab in advanced cancers. Some clones are missing from TCRdb's copy, which holds only in-frame ones; the method was immunoSEQ multiplex PCR. The sample lists under 100,000 clones, approximately 81% occurring once. This sample comprised CD4+ or CD8+ T cells sorted from blood, obtained in a trial of the OX40 agonist ivuxolimab. The receptor source for this set is an adult with an advanced solid tumor such as melanoma, head and neck, liver or kidney cancer. CDR3s include the opening cysteine and the closing phenylalanine or tryptophan. Fields, in order: clone size, D gene, V gene, J gene, CDR3 protein, CDR3 DNA. The D gene is left open where the match is weak. The listing skips clone size in some rows; elsewhere it reads once, few, many or a size class.

>.|TRBD2|TRBV9|TRBJ2-3
CASSVSGSTDTQYF
TGTGCCAGCAGCGTTAGCGGGAGCACAGATACGCAGTATTTT
>.|.|TRBV18|TRBJ1-5
CASSPRESSNQPQHF
TGTGCCAGCTCACCACGGGAATCTAGCAATCAGCCCCAGCATTTT
>few|.|TRBV6-5|TRBJ2-3
CASSYAVDGTDTQYF
TGTGCCAGCAGTTACGCGGTAGACGGCACAGATACGCAGTATTTT
>once|.|TRBV5-4|TRBJ2-5
CASSPDALGETQYF
TGTGCCAGCAGCCCGGACGCCCTCGGAGAGACCCAGTACTTC
>.|TRBD1|TRBV29-1|TRBJ1-2
CSVEGRDREGVYNYGYTF
TGCAGCGTTGAAGGCCGGGACAGGGAAGGGGTTTATAACTATGGCTACACCTTC
>.|.|TRBV5-4|TRBJ1-2
CASSLVNRDNYGYTF
TGTGCCAGCAGCTTGGTAAACAGGGACAACTATGGCTACACCTTC
>.|.|TRBV4-2|TRBJ2-7
CASSGGGGEDPYEQYF
TGTGCCAGCAGTGGGGGGGGCGGCGAAGACCCCTACGAGCAGTACTTC
>.|TRBD2|TRBV4-2|TRBJ2-7
CASSETSGNSYEQYF
TGTGCCAGCAGCGAGACTAGCGGGAACTCCTACGAGCAGTACTTC
>.|.|TRBV9|TRBJ1-2
CASSVSWGGGNYGYTF
TGTGCCAGCAGCGTATCCTGGGGAGGCGGCAACTATGGCTACACCTTC
>.|.|TRBV5-1|TRBJ1-3
CASSLGQPGNTIYF
TGCGCCAGCAGCTTAGGACAGCCTGGAAACACCATATATTTT
>.|.|TRBV10-3|TRBJ2-5
CAISGTPGSETQYF
TGTGCCATCAGCGGGACCCCGGGATCAGAGACCCAGTACTTC
>.|.|TRBV4-1|TRBJ1-5
CASSPGTPDTQPQHF
TGCGCCAGCAGCCCCGGGACCCCGGACACTCAGCCCCAGCATTTT
>few|TRBD1|TRBV11-3|TRBJ1-6
CASSPRQGRESPLHF
TGTGCCAGCAGCCCTAGACAGGGAAGAGAGTCACCCCTCCACTTT
>few|.|TRBV2|TRBJ2-7
CAIRGGRDRPYEQYF
TGTGCCATCCGCGGCGGGCGGGACAGACCCTACGAGCAGTACTTC